This T cell receptor (beta chain) was identified in a study of neurological immune-mediated disorders. This clonotype was seen many times. The CDR3 sequence is 13 residues long. The V gene's germline CDR1 is SQVTM and CDR2 ANQGSEA. V was cut by 5 bases and J by 9 bases, with 17 bases left in between. TCRdb passed the 5' RACE reads through MiXCR, listing each CDR3 protein once. The data hold about 82,000 distinct CDR3 sequences, with just over 2.5% observed a single time. The chain is built from TRBV29-1 and TRBJ1-5, with D unresolved. The clonotype originates from a woman aged 25 to 39 with multiple sclerosis. Specimen: PBMCs. CDR3 in DNA: TGCAGCGTTCTGGGAGACCTTCAAGGGCCCCAGCATTTT. It specifies CSVLGDLQGPQHF.